Listed here are 15 T cell receptor beta chains from one sample, sequenced in a study of T cells after yellow fever vaccination. TCRdb used MiXCR to reprocess the 5' RACE reads, holding one entry per CDR3 protein. Among around 550,000 distinct CDR3 sequences listed, roughly 19% were seen once. The source material was PBMCs, sampled 15 days after the yellow fever booster vaccination. The receptors originated from a man aged 25-40 years who received the YFV17D yellow fever vaccine.

The chain has TRBV28 and TRBJ1-2; weak D call: TRBD1 (6 bases). The CDR3 runs to 14 residues. Trimming left V 6 bases short and J 5 bases short, with 16 bases between. The germline gives CDR1 MDHEN, CDR2 SYDVKM. CDR3 residues: CASSTMDSPYGYTF. CDR3 DNA sequence: TGTGCCAGCAGCACAATGGACAGTCCGTATGGCTACACCTTC.

This clonotype turned up a few times. The chain links TRBV18 to TRBJ2-1, with 10 bases lining up with TRBD2. CDR1 KGHSH and CDR2 LQKENI come from the germline V gene. This CDR3 comprises 16 residues. The junction had 8 bases not matched to a gene; V was cut back by 2 bases and J by 7 bases. CDR3 coding DNA: TGTGCCAGCTCACCAAGCTCTAGCGGGAGTGCGAATGAGCAGTTCTTC. It codes for CASSPSSSGSANEQFF. The entire variable domain, with the rest obtained from reference TRBV18 and TRBJ2-1, is as follows: NAGVMQNPRHLVRRRGQEARLRCSPMKGHSHVYWYRQLPEEGLKFMVYLQKENIIDESGMPKERFSAEFPKEGPSILRIQQVVRGDSAAYFCASSPSSSGSANEQFFGPGTRLTVL.

The chain joins TRBV19 to TRBJ2-7; D is unclear. CDR1 is LNHDA, CDR2 SQIVND, per germline (reference sequence). The CDR3 sequence is 12 residues long. Trimming took 5 bases from V and 3 from J, leaving 8 bases between them. DNA for the CDR3: TGTGCCAGTAGTTCCATAAACTACGAGCAGTACTTC. Its translation: CASSSINYEQYF.

The CDR3 nucleotides are TGTGCCAGCAGCCGAGGACTAGCGGGACCCAATGAGCAGTTCTTC. Encoded protein: CASSRGLAGPNEQFF. J is TRBJ2-1 and V is TRBV6-1; TRBD2 aligns across 12 bases. CDR3 length equals 15 residues. V lost 6 bases and J lost 6; bases outside the gene matches: 6. Germline-derived CDR1 and CDR2 are MNHNS and SASEGT.

This clonotype was seen more than once but under ten times. The chain combines TRBV4-2 with TRBJ2-1, with D maybe TRBD2 (6 bases). V lost 0 bases to trimming and J lost 0 bases, with 12 bases between them. In germline, CDR1 is LGHNA, CDR2 YNFKEQ. The CDR3 loop spans 17 amino acids. The CDR3 loop is CASSQEGDWSSYNEQFF. CDR3 in DNA: TGTGCCAGCAGCCAAGAGGGGGACTGGAGCTCCTACAATGAGCAGTTCTTC.

This clonotype was seen a handful of times. The chain carries TRBV5-1 and TRBJ2-4, with 8 bases identical to TRBD1. V shed 4 bases, J shed 15 bases, and the junction held 15 bases outside the gene matches. The CDR3 sequence is 14 residues long. Germline V gives CDR1 SGHRS, CDR2 YFSETQ. The CDR3 is CASSPGQGSIFLYF. The CDR3 region has the DNA TGCGCCAGCAGCCCCGGACAGGGTTCGATCTTTTTGTACTTC. The full variable domain, its missing parts supplied by reference TRBV5-1 and TRBJ2-4, is KAGVTQTPRYLIKTRGQQVTLSCSPISGHRSVSWYQQTPGQGLQFLFEYFSETQRNKGNFPGRFSGRQFSNSRSEMNVSTLELGDSALYLCASSPGQGSIFLYFGAGTRLSVL.

This clonotype was detected a few times. A read error may produce the germline difference seen at one junction end. The rearrangement links TRBV12-3 or TRBV12-4 to TRBJ1-2; D is unclear. This CDR3 is 13 amino acids long. In nucleotides, the CDR3 is TGTGCCAGCAGCTTAGACTTCCGCTATGGCTACACCTTC. It is translated as CASSLDFRYGYTF.

This clonotype has a handful of counts. The V gene is TRBV5-1, the J gene TRBJ2-5; D not resolved. Between the trimmed V and J ends, which lost 4 bases and 2 bases, there was a span of 12 bases. CDR3 length: 14 amino acids. Germline CDR1 reads SGHRS; CDR2 reads YFSETQ. Written as DNA, the CDR3 is TGCGCCAGCAGCGGGATGGGTCTTCAAGAGACCCAGTACTTC. Residues: CASSGMGLQETQYF.

This clonotype was observed a handful of times. The V call is TRBV5-1, the J call TRBJ2-2; a possible D gene is TRBD2 (5 bases). V was cut by 1 base and J by 1 base, with 11 bases left in between. CDR1 and CDR2 from the germline V gene are SGHRS and YFSETQ. The CDR3 sequence is 16 residues long. As DNA, the CDR3 is TGCGCCAGCAGCTTGAACCTAGCAGTGAACACCGGGGAGCTGTTTTTT. Protein: CASSLNLAVNTGELFF. Variable domain in full (rest from reference TRBV5-1 and TRBJ2-2): KAGVTQTPRYLIKTRGQQVTLSCSPISGHRSVSWYQQTPGQGLQFLFEYFSETQRNKGNFPGRFSGRQFSNSRSEMNVSTLELGDSALYLCASSLNLAVNTGELFFGEGSRLTVL.

The chain recombines TRBV29-1 with TRBJ2-3, with TRBD2 identical over 9 bases. V gave up 1 base and J gave up 5 bases; unmatched junction bases: 4. This CDR3 region has 14 residues. The germline CDR1 and CDR2 sequences are SQVTM and ANQGSEA. CDR3 protein: CSVEGAGGRDTQYF. The CDR3 coding sequence is TGCAGCGTTGAAGGTGCGGGAGGGCGAGATACGCAGTATTTT.

A few counts support this clonotype. The chain employs TRBV20-1 and TRBJ2-2; D is undetermined. Germline CDR1 reads DFQATT; CDR2 reads SNEGSKA (reference sequence). This CDR3 contains 15 residues. V was shortened by 3 bases and J by 1 base, with 12 bases between the two germline ends. The CDR3 protein is CSARVLSENTGELFF. The CDR3 DNA follows: TGCAGTGCTAGGGTCTTGAGCGAGAACACCGGGGAGCTGTTTTTT.

This clonotype was picked up many times. The genes are TRBV18 and TRBJ2-2, with no clear D. Trimming shortened V by 3 bases and J by 1 base, and 3 bases separated the two germline ends. There are 13 residues in the CDR3. Germline CDR1 KGHSH, CDR2 LQKENI. This CDR3 reads CASSPQNTGELFF. In DNA form, the CDR3 reads TGTGCCAGCTCACCTCAGAACACCGGGGAGCTGTTTTTT. Looking up the rest from reference TRBV18 and TRBJ2-2 gives the full variable domain: NAGVMQNPRHLVRRRGQEARLRCSPMKGHSHVYWYRQLPEEGLKFMVYLQKENIIDESGMPKERFSAEFPKEGPSILRIQQVVRGDSAAYFCASSPQNTGELFFGEGSRLTVL.

In this sample, this clonotype turned up once. This chain uses TRBV11-2 with TRBJ2-7; D is uncertain. Germline V gene lookup returns CDR1 SGHAT and CDR2 FQNNGV. V lost 5 bases, J lost 5 bases, and 10 bases lay in between. The CDR3 extends over 12 amino acids. The CDR3 spells CASSDRPHEQYF. The CDR3 DNA sequence: TGTGCCAGCAGCGACCGCCCCCACGAGCAGTACTTC.

The rearrangement uses TRBV5-1 and TRBJ2-3; possible D gene TRBD1, 6 bases. The germline gives CDR1 SGHRS, CDR2 YFSETQ. CDR3 size: 17 residues. Trimming removed 3 bases from V and 2 bases from J, with 19 bases in between. CDR3 sequence: CASSSQSGQIPTDTQYF. The CDR3 bases are TGCGCCAGCAGCTCTCAATCAGGACAGATACCCACAGATACGCAGTATTTT. The whole variable domain, remainder taken from reference TRBV5-1 and TRBJ2-3, is KAGVTQTPRYLIKTRGQQVTLSCSPISGHRSVSWYQQTPGQGLQFLFEYFSETQRNKGNFPGRFSGRQFSNSRSEMNVSTLELGDSALYLCASSSQSGQIPTDTQYFGPGTRLTVL.

In nucleotides, the CDR3 is TGTGCCAGCAGCCCTATGGGACTAGCGGGAGGCCATGAGCAGTTCTTC. Translation: CASSPMGLAGGHEQFF. The chain carries TRBV11-2 and TRBJ2-1; 15 positions agree with TRBD2. Looked up from germline, CDR1 is SGHAT and CDR2 is FQNNGV. Trimming took 5 bases from V and 8 from J; bases not matched to a gene: 7. The CDR3 is made up of 16 amino acids.